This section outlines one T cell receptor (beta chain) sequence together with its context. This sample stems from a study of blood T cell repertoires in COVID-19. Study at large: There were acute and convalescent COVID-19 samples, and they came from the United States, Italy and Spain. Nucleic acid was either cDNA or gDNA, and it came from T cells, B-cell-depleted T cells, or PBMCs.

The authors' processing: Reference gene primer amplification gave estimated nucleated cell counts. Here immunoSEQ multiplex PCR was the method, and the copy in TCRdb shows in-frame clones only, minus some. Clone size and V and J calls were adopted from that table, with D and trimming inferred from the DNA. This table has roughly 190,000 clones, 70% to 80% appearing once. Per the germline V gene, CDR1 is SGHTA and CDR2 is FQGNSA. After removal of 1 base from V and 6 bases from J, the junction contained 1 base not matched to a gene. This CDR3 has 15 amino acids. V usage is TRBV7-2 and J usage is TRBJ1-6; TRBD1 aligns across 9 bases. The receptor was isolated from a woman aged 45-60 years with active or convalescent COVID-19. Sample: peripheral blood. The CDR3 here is CASSLGDRVNSPLHF. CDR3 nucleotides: TGTGCCAGCAGCTTAGGGGACAGGGTTAATTCACCCCTCCACTTT.